Below are 14 T cell receptor beta chains sequenced from a single sample in a study of beta chain features in type 1 diabetes. What was sequenced were expressed TCRB transcripts, since all of the isolated RNA had been reverse transcribed. Sequencing was performed with immunoSEQ multiplex PCR; in TCRdb, only in-frame clones are kept and a portion is missing. The repertoire holds about 110,000 clones, 40% seen once, with roughly 0.059% in the top ten. Sequencing was done on a sample of stem cell memory CD4+ T cells from blood. These receptors were taken from a woman younger than 35 in good health.

This clone was seen only a few times. The chain recombines TRBV5-1 with TRBJ2-3; D may be TRBD1 (6 bases). Between the trimmed V and J ends, which lost 0 bases and 1 base, there was a span of 9 bases. The CDR3 has 15 amino acids. The germline gives CDR1 SGHRS, CDR2 YFSETQ. The CDR3: CASSLDRAGTDTQYF. The DNA of the CDR3 is TGCGCCAGCAGCTTGGACAGGGCCGGCACAGATACGCAGTATTTT.

This clone turned up a few times. V is TRBV7-3 and J is TRBJ2-2, with a weak D call TRBD2 (6 bases). With 0 bases removed from V and 6 bases from J, the gap between germline ends came to 11 bases. Germline-derived CDR1 and CDR2 are SGHTA and FQGTGA. This CDR3 has 15 residues. The CDR3 bases are TGTGCCAGCAGCTTAACGTTAGCGGCAGCCGGGGAGCTGTTTTTT. Protein product: CASSLTLAAAGELFF.

The chain's CDR3 is CAIRGVTGIHEQYF. CDR3 DNA: TGTGCCATCAGGGGCGTGACAGGGATCCACGAGCAGTACTTC. The chain links TRBV10-3 to TRBJ2-7; 7 bases line up with TRBD1. The CDR3 totals 14 residues. From germline, CDR1 is ENHRY and CDR2 SYGVKD. V trimming: 6 bases; J trimming: 5 bases; junction bases outside the gene matches: 10.

The chain uses TRBV28 and TRBJ2-5, with D possibly being TRBD2 (7 bases). This CDR3 is 15 amino acids long. Germline CDR1 is MDHEN and CDR2 is SYDVKM. The germline V and J ends were trimmed by 6 bases and 4 bases, with 18 bases remaining between them. CDR3 coding DNA: TGTGCCAGCAGCCCGGGGAGGGGGTATAGAGAGACCCAGTACTTC. It encodes CASSPGRGYRETQYF.

V usage is TRBV29-1 and J usage is TRBJ1-2; D is unresolved. The germline gives CDR1 SQVTM, CDR2 ANQGSEA. V was pared by 6 bases and J by 6 bases, with 11 bases between. The CDR3 loop spans 11 amino acids. CDR3 amino acids: CSVTGNDGYTF. The CDR3 DNA reads as TGCAGCGTGACCGGGAACGATGGCTACACCTTC.

CDR3 loop: CASSLALSREAFF. The CDR3 nucleotides read TGCGCCAGCAGCTTGGCCCTGTCTCGGGAAGCTTTCTTT. The rearrangement uses TRBV5-1 and TRBJ1-1, with D uncertain. CDR3 length equals 13 residues. Germline values: CDR1 SGHRS, CDR2 YFSETQ. Trimming left V 0 bases short and J 8 bases short, with 11 bases between.

Concerning this clone: The junction shows a germline mismatch at one end, possibly a read error. The V gene is TRBV19, the J gene TRBJ2-1; the match to TRBD1 covers 9 bases. The CDR3 length is 13 residues. CDR1 and CDR2 from the germline V gene are LNHDA and SQIVND (reference sequence). As DNA, the CDR3 is TGTGCCAGTAGTATCGGGACAGGGTTGGAGCGGTTCTTC. This translates into CASSIGTGLERFF.

The chain couples TRBV6-5 to TRBJ1-2, with D maybe TRBD1 (6 bases). Germline assignment: CDR1 MNHEY and CDR2 SVGAGI. Trimming removed 2 bases from V and 6 bases from J, with 10 bases in between. This CDR3 has 13 residues. CDR3 sequence: CASSYDRSDGYTF. In DNA, the CDR3 is TGTGCCAGCAGTTACGACAGGTCGGATGGCTACACCTTC.

This clone was seen a few times. J is TRBJ2-5 and V is TRBV7-9, with 10 bases aligning to TRBD2. Germline V lookup: CDR1 SEHNR, CDR2 FQNEAQ (reference sequence). This CDR3 is 14 amino acids long. The V and J ends lost 2 bases and 3 bases, in that order; junction bases with no gene match: 0. The CDR3 protein is CASSLLAGEETQYF. The CDR3 DNA sequence: TGTGCCAGCAGCTTACTAGCGGGGGAAGAGACCCAGTACTTC.

This clone has more than one count but fewer than ten. The V call is TRBV19, the J call TRBJ2-4; possible D gene TRBD2, 6 bases. In germline, CDR1 is LNHDA, CDR2 SQIVND (reference sequence). The V and J ends lost 5 bases and 3 bases respectively, with 20 bases between them. This CDR3 has 17 residues. CDR3 protein: CASSHLEGVIDKNIQYF. CDR3 sequence (DNA): TGTGCCAGTAGTCACTTGGAGGGTGTAATCGACAAAAACATTCAGTACTTC.

This clone was picked up a small number of times. This chain uses TRBV23-1 with TRBJ2-7; D possibly corresponds to TRBD2 (5 bases). TRBV23-1 is known as an ORF, though its function is uncertain. The CDR3 has 13 residues. Trimming took off 2 bases at V and 0 bases at J, with 5 bases between the two ends. CDR3 nucleotides: TGCGCCAGCAGTCAAGGGAGCTCCTACGAGCAGTACTTC. Translated: CASSQGSSYEQYF.

The chain links TRBV6-5 to TRBJ2-1, with a possible D match to TRBD2 (7 bases). The V gene lost 8 bases and the J gene lost 12 bases, with 26 bases spanning the gap. In germline, CDR1 is MNHEY, CDR2 SVGAGI. The CDR3 is 15 residues long. DNA for the CDR3: TGTGCCAGCTGCCCCCCGGAGGGGGGGCTAAGCGGGCAGTTCTTC. Its protein is CASCPPEGGLSGQFF.

The chain combines TRBV28 with TRBJ1-1; TRBD1 matches 9 bases. The CDR3 sequence is 15 residues long. V trimming: 5 bases; J trimming: 4 bases; junction bases outside the gene matches: 8. Looked up from germline, CDR1 is MDHEN and CDR2 is SYDVKM. The CDR3 region has the DNA TGTGCCAGCAGTCCAAACAGGGGGCTTCGCACTGAAGCTTTCTTT. It is translated as CASSPNRGLRTEAFF.

The rearrangement links TRBV30 to TRBJ2-7, with TRBD1 identical over 8 bases. Germline V gene data show CDR1 as GTSNPN and CDR2 as SVGIG (reference sequence). The CDR3 is made up of 13 amino acids. V dropped 1 base and J dropped 7; count of bases not matched to a gene: 6. CDR3 region: CAWSGQGAGEQYF. The CDR3 DNA sequence: TGTGCCTGGAGTGGCCAGGGGGCGGGGGAGCAGTACTTC.